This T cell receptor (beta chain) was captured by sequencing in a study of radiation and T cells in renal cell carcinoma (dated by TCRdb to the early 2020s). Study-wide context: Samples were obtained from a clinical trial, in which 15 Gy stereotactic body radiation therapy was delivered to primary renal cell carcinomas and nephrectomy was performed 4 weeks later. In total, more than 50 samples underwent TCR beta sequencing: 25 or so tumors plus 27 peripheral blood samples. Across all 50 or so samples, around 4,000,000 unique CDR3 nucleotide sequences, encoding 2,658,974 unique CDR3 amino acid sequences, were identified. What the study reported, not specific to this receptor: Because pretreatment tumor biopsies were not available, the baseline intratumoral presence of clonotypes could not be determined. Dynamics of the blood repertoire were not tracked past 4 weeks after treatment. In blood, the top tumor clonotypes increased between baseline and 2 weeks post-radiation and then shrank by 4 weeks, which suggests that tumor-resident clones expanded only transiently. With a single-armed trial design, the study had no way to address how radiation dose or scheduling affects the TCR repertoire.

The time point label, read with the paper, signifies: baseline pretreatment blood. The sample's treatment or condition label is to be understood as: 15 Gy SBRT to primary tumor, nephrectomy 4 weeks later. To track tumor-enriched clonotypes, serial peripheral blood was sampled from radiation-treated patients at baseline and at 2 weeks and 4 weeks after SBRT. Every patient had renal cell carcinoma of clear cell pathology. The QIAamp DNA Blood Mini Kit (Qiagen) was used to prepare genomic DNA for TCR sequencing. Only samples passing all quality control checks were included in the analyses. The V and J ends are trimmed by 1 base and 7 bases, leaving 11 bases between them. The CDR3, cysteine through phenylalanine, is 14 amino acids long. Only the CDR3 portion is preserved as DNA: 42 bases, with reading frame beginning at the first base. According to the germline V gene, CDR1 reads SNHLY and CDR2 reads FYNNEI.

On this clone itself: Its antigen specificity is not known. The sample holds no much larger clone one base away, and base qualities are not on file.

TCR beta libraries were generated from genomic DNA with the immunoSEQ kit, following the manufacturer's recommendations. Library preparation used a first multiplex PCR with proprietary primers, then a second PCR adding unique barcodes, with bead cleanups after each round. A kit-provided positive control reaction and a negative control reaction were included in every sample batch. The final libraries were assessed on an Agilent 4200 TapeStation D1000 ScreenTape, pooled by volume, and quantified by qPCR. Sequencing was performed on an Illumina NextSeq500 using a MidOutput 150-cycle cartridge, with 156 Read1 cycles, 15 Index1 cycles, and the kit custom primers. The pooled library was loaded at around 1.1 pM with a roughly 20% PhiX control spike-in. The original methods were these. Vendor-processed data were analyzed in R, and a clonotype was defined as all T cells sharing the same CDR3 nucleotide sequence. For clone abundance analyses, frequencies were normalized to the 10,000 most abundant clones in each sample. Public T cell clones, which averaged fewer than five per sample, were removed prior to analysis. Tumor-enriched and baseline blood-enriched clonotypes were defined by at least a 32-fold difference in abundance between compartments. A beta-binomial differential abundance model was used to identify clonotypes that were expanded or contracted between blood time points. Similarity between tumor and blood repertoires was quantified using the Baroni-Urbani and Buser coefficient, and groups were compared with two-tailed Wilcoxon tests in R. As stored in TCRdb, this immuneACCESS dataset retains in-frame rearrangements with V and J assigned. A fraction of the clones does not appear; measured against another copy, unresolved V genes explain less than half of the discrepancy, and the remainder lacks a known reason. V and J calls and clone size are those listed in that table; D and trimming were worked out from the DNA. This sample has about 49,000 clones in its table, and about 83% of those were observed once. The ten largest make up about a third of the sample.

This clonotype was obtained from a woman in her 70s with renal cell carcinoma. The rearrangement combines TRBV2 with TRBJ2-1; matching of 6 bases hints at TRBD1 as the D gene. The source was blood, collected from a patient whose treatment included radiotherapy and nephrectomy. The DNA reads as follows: TGTGCCAGCAGTGAAGTCTACAGGGAAAATGAGCAGTTCTTC. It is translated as CASSEVYRENEQFF. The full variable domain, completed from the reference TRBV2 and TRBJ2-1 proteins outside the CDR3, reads EPEVTQTPSHQVTQMGQEVILRCVPISNHLYFYWYRQILGQKVEFLVSFYNNEISEKSEIFDDQFSVERPDGSNFTLKIRSTKLEDSAMYFCASSEVYRENEQFFGPGTRLTVL.